This T cell receptor (beta chain) was captured in a study of blood T cells in healthy people across ages. Study results and limitations: A roughly linear age-dependent decrease characterized TCR beta diversity per million T cells.

Using a J-beta primer mix together with a sample-barcoded 5' primer, a second PCR was run for about 7 to 12 cycles. Using its own MiXCR run on the 5' RACE reads, TCRdb lists one record per CDR3 protein. The sample lists 1.5 million to 2 million distinct CDR3 sequences, approximately 30% occurring once. Per sample, a minimum of 6.5 million PBMCs were isolated. This clonotype was detected a few times. The target antigen is unknown. CDR1 SEHNR and CDR2 FQNEAQ come from the germline V gene (reference sequence). CDR3 size: 14 residues. V was cut by 2 bases and J by 1 base, with 7 bases left in between. Sequencing was done on a sample of blood. This chain links TRBV7-9 with TRBJ2-3; D not resolved. This sequence was found in a woman in her 30s in good health. In DNA, the CDR3 is TGTGCCAGCAGCTTATATTCCGGCACAGATACGCAGTATTTT. It translates to CASSLYSGTDTQYF.